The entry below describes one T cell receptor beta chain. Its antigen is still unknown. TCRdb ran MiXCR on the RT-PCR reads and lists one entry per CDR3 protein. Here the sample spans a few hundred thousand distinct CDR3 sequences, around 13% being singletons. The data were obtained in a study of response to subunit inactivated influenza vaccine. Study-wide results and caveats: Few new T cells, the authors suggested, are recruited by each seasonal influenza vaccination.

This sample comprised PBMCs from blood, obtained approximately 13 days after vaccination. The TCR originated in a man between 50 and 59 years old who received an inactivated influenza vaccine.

DNA of the CDR3: TGTGCCAGCAGCTTAAGGGGGGAGGGCGCTGAGCAGTTCTTC. It specifies CASSLRGEGAEQFF. The rearrangement uses TRBV7-2 and TRBJ2-1, with D tentatively TRBD2 (7 bases). The CDR3 contains 14 residues. Germline lookup yields CDR1 SGHTA and CDR2 FQGNSA. V dropped 2 bases and J dropped 9 bases, with 14 bases sitting between them.